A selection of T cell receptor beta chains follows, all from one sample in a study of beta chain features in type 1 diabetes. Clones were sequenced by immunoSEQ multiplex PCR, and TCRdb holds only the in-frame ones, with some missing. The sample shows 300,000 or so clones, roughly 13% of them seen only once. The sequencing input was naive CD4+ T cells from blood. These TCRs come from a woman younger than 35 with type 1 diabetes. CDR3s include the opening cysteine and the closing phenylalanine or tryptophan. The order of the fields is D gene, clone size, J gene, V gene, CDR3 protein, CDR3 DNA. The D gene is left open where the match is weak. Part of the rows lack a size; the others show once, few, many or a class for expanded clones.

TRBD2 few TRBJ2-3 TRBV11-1 CASSLGLAGANTDTQYF TGTGCCAGCAGCTTGGGGCTAGCGGGAGCCAACACAGATACGCAGTATTTT
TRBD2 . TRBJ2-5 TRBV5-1 CASSLGLAGQETQYF TGCGCCAGCAGCTTGGGACTAGCGGGACAAGAGACCCAGTACTTC
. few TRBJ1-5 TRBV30 CAWTRQDGQPQHF TGTGCCTGGACTCGACAGGATGGTCAGCCCCAGCATTTT
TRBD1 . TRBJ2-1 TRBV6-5 CASSAGQGYNEQFF TGTGCCAGCAGTGCGGGACAGGGGTACAATGAGCAGTTCTTC
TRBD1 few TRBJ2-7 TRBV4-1 CASSPQMDRGAYEQYF TGCGCCAGCAGCCCACAAATGGACAGGGGAGCCTACGAGCAGTACTTC
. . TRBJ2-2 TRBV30 CAWSQSLGELFF TGTGCCTGGAGTCAGTCCCTCGGGGAGCTGTTTTTT
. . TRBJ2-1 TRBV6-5 CASSYSRGPAIDEQFF TGTGCCAGCAGTTACTCCAGGGGACCGGCAATAGATGAGCAGTTCTTC
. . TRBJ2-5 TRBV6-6 CASSYDREETQYF TGTGCCAGCAGTTACGACCGGGAAGAGACCCAGTACTTC
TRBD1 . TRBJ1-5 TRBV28 CASSTRTGPSNQPQHF TGTGCCAGCAGTACAAGGACAGGGCCGAGCAATCAGCCCCAGCATTTT
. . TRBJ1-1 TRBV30 CAWSFDRNTEAFF TGTGCCTGGAGTTTTGACAGGAACACTGAAGCTTTCTTT
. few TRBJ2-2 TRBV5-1 CASSTELGGNTGELFF TGCGCCAGCAGCACAGAGCTGGGAGGGAACACCGGGGAGCTGTTTTTT
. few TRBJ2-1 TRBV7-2 CASSLLGEQFF TGTGCCAGCAGCTTGCTCGGTGAGCAGTTCTTC
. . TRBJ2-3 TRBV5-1 CASSLTGEPPDTQYF TGCGCCAGCAGCTTGACGGGAGAACCCCCAGATACGCAGTATTTT
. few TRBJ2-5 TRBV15 CATSRDMRQGETQYF TGTGCCACCAGCAGAGATATGAGGCAGGGAGAGACCCAGTACTTC
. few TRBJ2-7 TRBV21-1 CASSKGMYTETSSYEQYF TGTGCCAGCAGCAAAGGCATGTACACCGAGACTAGCTCCTACGAGCAGTACTTC
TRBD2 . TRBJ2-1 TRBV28 CASSLRASGSLEQFF TGTGCCAGCAGTTTGAGGGCTAGCGGGAGTCTGGAGCAGTTCTTC
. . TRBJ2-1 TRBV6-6 CASSYPRDLGVNEQFF TGTGCCAGCAGTTACCCCCGGGACTTGGGGGTGAATGAGCAGTTCTTC
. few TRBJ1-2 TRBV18 CASSQDTIYGYTF TGTGCCAGCTCCCAAGACACCATATATGGCTACACCTTC
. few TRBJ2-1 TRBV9 CASSVRLGNEQFF TGTGCCAGCAGCGTTCGACTGGGCAATGAGCAGTTCTTC
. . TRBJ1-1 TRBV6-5 CASSYSGANTEAFF TGTGCCAGCAGTTACTCGGGGGCCAACACTGAAGCTTTCTTT
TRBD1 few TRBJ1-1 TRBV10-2 CASRLQGSTEAFF TGCGCCAGCAGGTTACAGGGGAGCACTGAAGCTTTCTTT
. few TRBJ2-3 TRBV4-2 CASSQDQGGRSDTQYF TGTGCCAGCAGCCAAGATCAAGGCGGCCGATCAGATACGCAGTATTTT
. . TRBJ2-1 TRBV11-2 CASSLDDGSWRPLKFF TGTGCCAGCAGCTTAGATGATGGGTCTTGGCGGCCCTTAAAGTTCTTC
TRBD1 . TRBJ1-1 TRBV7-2 CASSSFRQGRNTEAFF TGTGCCAGCAGCTCCTTTCGACAGGGTAGGAACACTGAAGCTTTCTTT
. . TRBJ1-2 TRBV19 CASSRGDSPYGYTF TGTGCCAGTAGTCGAGGAGACTCCCCTTATGGCTACACCTTC
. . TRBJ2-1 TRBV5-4 CASSLRDNDNEQFF TGTGCCAGCAGCCTGAGGGACAATGACAATGAGCAGTTCTTC
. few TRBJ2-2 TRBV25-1 CASSEPGQRSGELFF TGTGCCAGCAGTGAACCCGGACAGCGGTCCGGGGAGCTGTTTTTT
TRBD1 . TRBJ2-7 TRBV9 CASSPHEGATNEQYF TGTGCCAGCAGCCCTCACGAGGGGGCTACAAACGAGCAGTACTTC
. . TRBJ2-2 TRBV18 CASSPQGVNTGELFF TGTGCCAGCTCACCCCAGGGCGTGAACACCGGGGAGCTGTTTTTT
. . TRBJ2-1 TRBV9 CASSQQGISYNEQFF TGTGCCAGCAGCCAACAGGGTATTTCCTACAATGAGCAGTTCTTC
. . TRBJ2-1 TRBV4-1 CASSQFPRGNYNEQFF TGCGCCAGCAGCCAATTCCCCCGCGGGAACTACAATGAGCAGTTCTTC
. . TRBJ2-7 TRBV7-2 CASSPQLGGEQYF TGTGCCAGCAGCCCTCAGCTGGGCGGGGAGCAGTACTTC